This T cell receptor (beta chain) was captured by sequencing in a study of control samples from healthy donors and cancer patients. This clone was seen a single time. The CDR3 consists of 16 residues. V trimming: 4 bases; J trimming: 5 bases; junction bases outside the gene matches: 11. The V gene's germline CDR1 is MNHEY and CDR2 SMNVEV (reference sequence). Clones were sequenced by immunoSEQ multiplex PCR, and TCRdb holds only the in-frame ones, with some missing. The sample has 84,000 or so clones, around 92% seen once. This TCR derives from a man aged 30 to 45 in good health. Sequenced sample: blood. The chain recombines TRBV27 with TRBJ1-1; the match to TRBD1 covers 9 bases. The CDR3: CASSSSRGTGWTEAFF. CDR3 nucleotide sequence: TGTGCCAGCAGTTCCTCGAGAGGGACAGGGTGGACTGAAGCTTTCTTT.